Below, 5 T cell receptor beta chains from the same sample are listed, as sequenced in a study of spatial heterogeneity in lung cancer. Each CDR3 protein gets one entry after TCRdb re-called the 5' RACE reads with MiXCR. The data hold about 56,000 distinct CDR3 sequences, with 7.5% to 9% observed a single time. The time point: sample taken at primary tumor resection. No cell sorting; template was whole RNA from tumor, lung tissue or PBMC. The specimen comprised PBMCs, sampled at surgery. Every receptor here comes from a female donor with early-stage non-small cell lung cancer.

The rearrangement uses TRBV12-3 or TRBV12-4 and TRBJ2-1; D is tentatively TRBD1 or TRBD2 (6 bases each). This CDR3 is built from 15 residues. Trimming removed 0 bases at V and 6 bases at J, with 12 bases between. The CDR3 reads CASSLAGGQSNEQFF. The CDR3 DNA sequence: TGTGCCAGCAGTTTAGCGGGGGGCCAAAGCAATGAGCAGTTCTTC.

Written as DNA, the CDR3 is TGTGCCAGCTCACCCCGGGACCTTGGAAACACCATATATTTT. It yields the protein CASSPRDLGNTIYF. The gene calls are TRBV18 and TRBJ1-3; the D gene is possibly TRBD1 (5 bases). The CDR3 runs to 14 residues. The V and J ends lost 3 bases and 3 bases respectively, with 9 bases between them. The germline gives CDR1 KGHSH, CDR2 LQKENI.

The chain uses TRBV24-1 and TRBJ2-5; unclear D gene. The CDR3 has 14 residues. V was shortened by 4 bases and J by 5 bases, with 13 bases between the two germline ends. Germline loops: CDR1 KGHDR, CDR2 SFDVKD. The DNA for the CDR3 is TGTGCCACCAGTGACTCGGGCCCGGAGGAGACCCAGTACTTC. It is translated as CATSDSGPEETQYF.

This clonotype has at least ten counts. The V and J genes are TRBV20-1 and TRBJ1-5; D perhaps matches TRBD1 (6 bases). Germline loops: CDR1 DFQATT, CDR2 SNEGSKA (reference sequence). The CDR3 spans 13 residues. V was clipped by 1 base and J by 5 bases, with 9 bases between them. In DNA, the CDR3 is TGCAGTGCTAGAGGGGGGGCCCATCAGCCCCAGCATTTT. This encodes CSARGGAHQPQHF.

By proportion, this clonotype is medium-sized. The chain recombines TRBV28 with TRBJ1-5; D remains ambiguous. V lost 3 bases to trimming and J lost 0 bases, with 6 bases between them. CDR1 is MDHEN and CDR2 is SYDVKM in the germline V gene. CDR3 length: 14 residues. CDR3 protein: CASSFQSSNQPQHF. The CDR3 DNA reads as TGTGCCAGCAGTTTTCAGAGTAGCAATCAGCCCCAGCATTTT.